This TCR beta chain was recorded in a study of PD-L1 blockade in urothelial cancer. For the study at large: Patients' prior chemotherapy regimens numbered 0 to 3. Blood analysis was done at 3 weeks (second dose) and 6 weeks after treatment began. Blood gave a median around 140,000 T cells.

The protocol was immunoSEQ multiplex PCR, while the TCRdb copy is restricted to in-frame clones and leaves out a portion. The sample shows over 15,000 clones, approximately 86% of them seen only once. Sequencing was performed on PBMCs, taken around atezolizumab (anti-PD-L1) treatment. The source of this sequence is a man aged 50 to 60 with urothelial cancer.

CDR3 DNA sequence: TGTGCCAGCAGACTGGGCCATGAGCAGTTCTTC. It translates to CASRLGHEQFF. The chain joins TRBV7-2 to TRBJ2-1; unclear D gene. The CDR3 has 11 amino acids. V was clipped by 6 bases and J by 8 bases, with 8 bases between them. Germline-derived CDR1 and CDR2 are SGHTA and FQGNSA.